This record concerns one TCR beta chain sequence. As for time point: newly diagnosed GD, antithyroid drugs for less than 3 months. RNA from PBMCs was the source of the TCR library. These data are taken from a study of regulatory T cells in long-lasting Graves disease. Construction of TCR beta libraries relied on iRepertoire HTBI primers and on Arm-PCR targeting CDR3 regions. MiXCR was run by TCRdb on the multiplex PCR reads, yielding one entry per CDR3 protein. The repertoire consists of fewer than 650,000 distinct CDR3 sequences, with less than 20% occurring once and the leading ten covering under 20%. From germline, CDR1 is MNHEY and CDR2 SVGAGI. The CDR3 runs 11 residues. V lost 4 bases and J lost 8, with 8 bases in between. The sample was also linked to a second study, of T cells in Graves' hyperthyroidism and ophthalmopathy.

The clonotype was recovered from a woman in her twenties or thirties with Graves disease. Sequenced here: peripheral blood mononuclear cells (PBMCs), sampled at new diagnosis, from a patient treated with antithyroid drugs. The chain joins TRBV6-5 to TRBJ1-2; D is uncertain. The CDR3 DNA reads TGTGCCAGCAGTTCGGTTCTGGGCTACACCTTC. Translated, it gives CASSSVLGYTF.